What follows describes a single TCR beta chain. The PCR used 60 Vbeta and 13 Jbeta primers. Clones were read by immunoSEQ multiplex PCR, and TCRdb kept only the in-frame ones, dropping some. This sample's clone table lists 90,000 to 130,000 clones. The data were taken from a study of cytomegalovirus exposure and HLA in healthy donors. Study context: T cells numbering around 190 million yielded more than 95 million unique TCR beta sequences in an earlier analysis.

This receptor was taken from a man aged 25-45 years in good health and CMV-seronegative. The sequenced material came from PBMCs.

CDR3 amino acids: CASSKPGGGGYTF. CDR3 in DNA: TGTGCCAGCAGTAAGCCTGGGGGGGGTGGCTACACCTTC. This chain joins TRBV6-5 and TRBJ1-2; D is possibly TRBD1 (5 bases). CDR1 is MNHEY, CDR2 SVGAGI, per germline. CDR3 length: 13 amino acids. V lost 5 bases, J lost 7 bases, and 14 bases lay in between.